Below are 22 T cell receptor beta chains sequenced from a single sample in a study of CD8 T cells in ankylosing spondylitis (dated by TCRdb to about 2017). Library preparation used 5' RACE. TCRdb shows the sequencer as Illumina HiSeq 2500. Starting from the raw public reads, TCRdb applied fastp trimming at Q25, assembled clones with MiXCR and retained in-frame beta chains. Each CDR3 protein gets just one entry, which takes the most common genes and DNA from the rows behind it. Here the sample has about 140,000 distinct CDR3 sequences; around a third occur a single time. The top ten hold approximately 5.9% of the sample. Sequenced material: synovial fluid, either unsorted or a sorted T cell fraction (not recorded which). These TCRs come from a male donor with ankylosing spondylitis.

This chain links TRBV29-1 with TRBJ2-1, with D possibly being TRBD1 (5 bases). This CDR3 comprises 14 residues. V was trimmed by 1 base and J by 2 bases, leaving 9 bases between them. Germline CDR1 reads SQVTM; CDR2 reads ANQGSEA. This chain's CDR3 is CSVEGRATYNEQFF. Written as DNA, the CDR3 is TGCAGCGTTGAAGGCAGGGCAACCTACAATGAGCAGTTCTTC.

This clonotype was seen more than once but under ten times. CDR3 in amino acids: CSIGGALTEAFF. In DNA form, the CDR3 reads TGCAGTATAGGGGGGGCCCTCACTGAAGCTTTCTTT. V is TRBV20-1 and J is TRBJ1-1; D perhaps matches TRBD1 (6 bases). This CDR3 comprises 12 residues. CDR1 and CDR2 (germline): DFQATT, SNEGSKA (reference sequence). Trimming took 8 bases from V and 4 from J, leaving 14 bases between them.

The chain joins TRBV6-4 to TRBJ1-5; the D is unclear. V was clipped by 2 bases and J by 4 bases, with 0 bases between them. There are 11 residues in the CDR3. CDR1 is MRHNA, CDR2 SNTAGT, per germline. The CDR3 bases are TGTGCCAGCAGTGACAATCAGCCCCAGCATTTT. It is translated as CASSDNQPQHF.

This clonotype has ten or more counts. J is TRBJ2-3 and V is TRBV18, with a tentative D call TRBD1 (6 bases). Germline lookup yields CDR1 KGHSH and CDR2 LQKENI. The CDR3 runs 14 residues. The V end lost 3 bases, the J end lost 3 bases, and 10 bases lay between the germline ends. Written as DNA, the CDR3 is TGTGCCAGCTCACCGGCTCAGGGGACAGATACGCAGTATTTT. As protein: CASSPAQGTDTQYF.

The chain couples TRBV29-1 to TRBJ2-1; unclear D gene. This CDR3 is 12 amino acids long. Between the trimmed V and J ends, which lost 6 bases and 10 bases, there was a span of 16 bases. CDR1 and CDR2 from the germline V gene are SQVTM and ANQGSEA. The CDR3 DNA is TGCAGCGTGACGGGCGCTCGCGGCGAGCAGTTCTTC. Translated: CSVTGARGEQFF.

CDR3 sequence reads: CSVETTGIHGYTF. CDR3 in DNA: TGCAGCGTTGAAACCACAGGGATCCATGGCTACACCTTC. The chain uses TRBV29-1 and TRBJ1-2; a weak D match, TRBD1 (6 bases). Germline assignment: CDR1 SQVTM and CDR2 ANQGSEA. Trimming pared 2 bases from V and 6 bases from J, leaving 13 bases between. CDR3 size: 13 residues.

V is TRBV6-2 or TRBV6-3 and J is TRBJ2-1, with no clear D. The germline V and J ends were trimmed by 5 bases and 4 bases, with 9 bases remaining between them. The CDR3 length is 13 residues. Per the germline V gene, CDR1 is MNHEY and CDR2 is SVGEGT. The CDR3 loop reads CASSRSAYNEQFF. Written as DNA, the CDR3 is TGTGCCAGCAGTCGATCGGCTTACAATGAGCAGTTCTTC.

This clonotype was counted ten times or more. The J gene is TRBJ2-5, the V gene TRBV11-2; 14 bases are shared with TRBD2. J gave up 4 bases and V 4 bases, and 5 bases lay outside the gene matches. The CDR3 length is 16 residues. Germline V CDR1 and CDR2: SGHAT, FQNNGV. CDR3: CASSSGGLAGGETQYF. CDR3 bases: TGTGCCAGCAGCTCTGGAGGACTAGCGGGGGGAGAGACCCAGTACTTC.

V gene TRBV6-1 combines with J gene TRBJ1-5, with TRBD1 matching 9 bases. The V segment lost 10 bases and the J segment 0 bases; nucleotides outside the gene matches: 7. CDR3 length: 15 amino acids. Looked up from germline, CDR1 is MNHNS and CDR2 is SASEGT. The CDR3 DNA reads as TGTGCCACCCAGGACAGGGGCTATAGCAATCAGCCCCAGCATTTT. Its translation is CATQDRGYSNQPQHF.

CDR3 protein: CASSSKGQDYSNYGYTF. DNA for the CDR3: TGTGCCAGCAGCTCAAAGGGACAGGATTATAGTAACTATGGCTACACCTTC. The chain joins TRBV7-2 to TRBJ1-2, with 8 bases matching TRBD1. The V gene end was trimmed by 4 bases and the J gene end by 1 base; junction bases not matched to a gene: 11. The CDR3 has 17 amino acids. Germline assignment: CDR1 SGHTA and CDR2 FQGNSA.

This clonotype was detected a few times. This chain uses TRBV2 with TRBJ2-1, with 11 bases that match TRBD2. The V gene end was trimmed by 5 bases and the J gene end by 7 bases; junction bases not matched to a gene: 7. The CDR3 sequence is 15 residues long. The V gene's germline CDR1 is SNHLY and CDR2 FYNNEI. The CDR3 DNA sequence: TGTGCCAGCAGTCGTAGCGGGAGGGGTCAGAATGAGCAGTTCTTC. Translated: CASSRSGRGQNEQFF. Full variable domain (outside the CDR3, taken from reference TRBV2 and TRBJ2-1): EPEVTQTPSHQVTQMGQEVILRCVPISNHLYFYWYRQILGQKVEFLVSFYNNEISEKSEIFDDQFSVERPDGSNFTLKIRSTKLEDSAMYFCASSRSGRGQNEQFFGPGTRLTVL.

The V gene is TRBV29-1, the J gene TRBJ2-1; tentative D call: TRBD1 (7 bases). The germline V gene has CDR1 SQVTM and CDR2 ANQGSEA. Trimming took 3 bases from V and 8 from J, leaving 17 bases between them. This CDR3 contains 14 residues. CDR3 in amino acids: CSVEGGRGKDEQFF. Written as DNA, the CDR3 is TGCAGCGTTGAGGGGGGCAGGGGGAAAGATGAGCAGTTCTTC.

This clonotype was counted between two and nine times. The rearrangement uses TRBV28 and TRBJ1-4; no clear D. V shed 2 bases and J shed 8 bases, with 6 bases lying between them. This CDR3 has 12 residues. Per germline, CDR1 MDHEN and CDR2 SYDVKM. In nucleotides, the CDR3 is TGTGCCAGCAGTTTACGGGGAGAAAAACTGTTTTTT. It translates to CASSLRGEKLFF.

This clonotype was found a few times. J is TRBJ2-5 and V is TRBV11-2; the match to TRBD2 covers 8 bases. With V trimmed by 3 bases and J by 1 base, 1 base remained unmatched. The CDR3 consists of 14 residues. Germline V gene data show CDR1 as SGHAT and CDR2 as FQNNGV. CDR3 protein: CASSFLAGQETQYF. As DNA, the CDR3 is TGTGCCAGCAGCTTCCTAGCGGGCCAAGAGACCCAGTACTTC.

This chain links TRBV6-5 with TRBJ2-5, with D hard to call. CDR1 is MNHEY and CDR2 is SVGAGI in the germline V gene. V lost 5 bases to trimming and J lost 6 bases, with 7 bases between them. The CDR3 loop spans 11 amino acids. CDR3 region: CASSLDQTQYF. CDR3 bases: TGTGCCAGCAGTCTTGATCAGACCCAGTACTTC.

This clonotype came up a few times. V is TRBV20-1 and J is TRBJ2-1, with TRBD2 matching 13 bases. Per germline, CDR1 DFQATT and CDR2 SNEGSKA (reference sequence). CDR3 length equals 15 residues. V lost 6 bases to trimming and J lost 8 bases; unmatched junction nucleotides: 10. The CDR3 coding sequence is TGCAGTGCCAGGTTACTAGCGGGAGGGCCTTATGAGCAGTTCTTC. Amino acids: CSARLLAGGPYEQFF.

A few counts support this clonotype. The chain has TRBV20-1 and TRBJ1-1; TRBD1 is a possible D gene (5 bases). V dropped 5 bases and J dropped 1 base, with 14 bases sitting between them. Germline V CDR1 and CDR2: DFQATT, SNEGSKA (reference sequence). The CDR3 is 14 residues long. The chain's CDR3 is CSAWGHPGNTEAFF. As DNA, the CDR3 is TGCAGTGCTTGGGGCCACCCGGGGAACACTGAAGCTTTCTTT.

This clonotype was seen ten or more times. The rearrangement uses TRBV20-1 and TRBJ1-1, with no clear D. The CDR3 extends over 12 amino acids. The V end was cut by 2 bases, the J end by 0 bases, with 4 bases between. Germline V gives CDR1 DFQATT, CDR2 SNEGSKA (reference sequence). CDR3 protein: CSARKMNTEAFF. The DNA of the CDR3 is TGCAGTGCTAGAAAAATGAACACTGAAGCTTTCTTT.

This chain's CDR3 is CASRAGTKNTEAFF. Written as DNA, the CDR3 is TGTGCCAGCAGAGCCGGGACAAAGAACACTGAAGCTTTCTTT. The chain carries TRBV27 and TRBJ1-1, with D maybe TRBD1 (6 bases). With 6 bases removed from V and 1 base from J, the gap between germline ends came to 12 bases. The germline V gene has CDR1 MNHEY and CDR2 SMNVEV (reference sequence). The CDR3 consists of 14 residues.

This clonotype was observed a few times. The chain recombines TRBV6-1 with TRBJ1-5; no firm D call. V lost 2 bases to trimming and J lost 1 base, with 3 bases between them. CDR3 length: 13 residues. Germline CDR1 and CDR2: MNHNS and SASEGT. CDR3 in DNA: TGTGCCAGCAGTGAAAGAAGCAATCAGCCCCAGCATTTT. It translates to CASSERSNQPQHF.

This clonotype was seen at least ten times. V usage is TRBV4-2 and J usage is TRBJ1-6; 9 bases map to TRBD1. In germline, CDR1 is LGHNA, CDR2 YNFKEQ. The J segment lost 7 bases and the V segment lost 1 base, leaving 5 bases of the junction unmatched. The CDR3 length is 16 residues. The CDR3 spells CASSQVPDRGNSPLHF. The CDR3 DNA reads TGTGCCAGCAGCCAAGTTCCGGACAGGGGCAATTCACCCCTCCACTTT.

The chain links TRBV9 to TRBJ1-2; possible D gene TRBD1, 6 bases. Germline V gene lookup returns CDR1 SGDLS and CDR2 YYNGEE. This CDR3 contains 15 residues. Trimming took off 0 bases at V and 4 bases at J, with 13 bases between the two ends. The CDR3 is CASSVAPGVGYGYTF. CDR3 bases: TGTGCCAGCAGCGTAGCCCCAGGGGTTGGCTATGGCTACACCTTC.